The 14 T cell receptor beta chains below come from one sample, sequenced in a study of response to subunit inactivated influenza vaccine. Via MiXCR, TCRdb re-called the RT-PCR reads, giving one row per CDR3 protein. The sample includes fewer than 550,000 distinct CDR3 sequences, approximately 24% seen only once; the top ten take under 2.5%. The source material was CD4+ T cells sorted from PBMCs, sampled less than 6 days after vaccination. The receptor set was obtained from a middle-aged man who received an inactivated influenza vaccine.

V gene TRBV4-2 combines with J gene TRBJ2-3, with 11 bases identical to TRBD2. The CDR3 contains 15 residues. The germline V gene encodes CDR1 LGHNA and CDR2 YNFKEQ. The V and J ends lost 4 bases and 5 bases, in that order; junction bases with no gene match: 5. This CDR3 reads CASSRIAGGQDTQYF. The CDR3 coding sequence is TGTGCCAGCAGCCGTATAGCGGGGGGGCAAGATACGCAGTATTTT.

In this sample, this clonotype turned up a few times. CDR3 region: CASSFRADNTDTQYF. As DNA, the CDR3 is TGCGCCAGCAGCTTTCGGGCAGACAACACAGATACGCAGTATTTT. This chain links TRBV5-1 with TRBJ2-3, with no clear D. The CDR3 contains 15 residues. Trimming stripped 2 bases from V and 2 bases from J, with 12 bases between. Looked up from germline, CDR1 is SGHRS and CDR2 is YFSETQ.

Comment on this clonotype: The junction departs from the called germline gene at one end, perhaps through a read error. The genes are TRBV7-6 and TRBJ2-2; 10 positions agree with TRBD1. CDR1 is SGHVS, CDR2 FNYEAQ, per germline. The CDR3 runs 15 residues. The CDR3 DNA sequence: TGCGCCAGCAGCACGGGACAGGGGCCCACCGGGGAGCTGTTTTTT. This translates into CASSTGQGPTGELFF.

V gene TRBV28 combines with J gene TRBJ1-2; no clear D gene. Trimming left V 6 bases short and J 6 bases short, with 8 bases between. In germline, CDR1 is MDHEN, CDR2 SYDVKM. This CDR3 is 11 amino acids long. CDR3 bases: TGTGCCAGCAGATTCAAAGATGGCTACACCTTC. Its translation: CASRFKDGYTF.

The rearrangement uses TRBV5-1 and TRBJ1-4, with D hard to call. Germline CDR1 and CDR2: SGHRS and YFSETQ. The CDR3 extends over 16 amino acids. V shed 0 bases and J shed 1 base, with 10 bases lying between them. CDR3 DNA: TGCGCCAGCAGCTTGGGACCTCCGGGAACTAATGAAAAACTGTTTTTT. Translated: CASSLGPPGTNEKLFF.

The chain carries TRBV20-1 and TRBJ2-5; D is perhaps TRBD1 or TRBD2 (5 bases each). Per the germline V gene, CDR1 is DFQATT and CDR2 is SNEGSKA (reference sequence). Trimming left V 6 bases short and J 4 bases short, with 21 bases between. The CDR3 sequence is 15 residues long. CDR3 sequence: CSAPRGRQRGETQYF. Here the CDR3 DNA reads TGCAGTGCCCCTCGGGGCAGACAAAGGGGAGAGACCCAGTACTTC.

This clonotype was seen only a few times. V is TRBV5-1 and J is TRBJ2-7; TRBD1 matches 7 bases. The V and J ends lost 3 bases and 4 bases, in that order; junction bases with no gene match: 7. CDR1 and CDR2 from the germline V gene are SGHRS and YFSETQ. The CDR3 contains 14 residues. As DNA, the CDR3 is TGCGCCAGCAGCTCGACAGGGAAAAGTTACGAGCAGTACTTC. Translated: CASSSTGKSYEQYF.

The rearrangement links TRBV12-3 or TRBV12-4 to TRBJ1-1; D remains ambiguous. The CDR3 covers 12 residues. Trimming shortened V by 8 bases and J by 1 base, and 8 bases separated the two germline ends. The CDR3 loop is CASWQKNTEAFF. CDR3 coding DNA: TGTGCCAGCTGGCAGAAGAACACTGAAGCTTTCTTT.

The chain is built from TRBV3-1 and TRBJ2-3, with D possibly being TRBD1 or TRBD2 (5 bases each). Trimming removed 4 bases from V and 4 bases from J, with 24 bases in between. The CDR3 loop spans 18 amino acids. CDR1 and CDR2 (germline): LGHDT, YNNKEL (reference sequence). CDR3 amino acids: CASSRLGQGRLSADTQYF. The CDR3, as DNA: TGTGCCAGCAGCCGGCTGGGTCAGGGACGTTTATCCGCAGATACGCAGTATTTT.

This clonotype was observed a handful of times. CDR3 residues: CASTPRGLFNEQFF. CDR3 in DNA: TGTGCCAGCACCCCTAGGGGGCTTTTCAATGAGCAGTTCTTC. The genes are TRBV12-3 or TRBV12-4 and TRBJ2-1, with 7 bases that match TRBD1. CDR3 length equals 14 residues. The junction had 9 bases not matched to a gene; V was cut back by 7 bases and J by 6 bases.

This chain joins TRBV5-6 and TRBJ2-1, with a possible D match to TRBD2 (5 bases). This CDR3 contains 17 residues. The ends were cut back, 1 base at V and 2 bases at J, with 16 bases in the middle. Looked up from germline, CDR1 is SGHDT and CDR2 is YYEEEE. The CDR3 bases are TGTGCCAGCAGCTTGTGGCGGACCAGGAGGACCTACAATGAGCAGTTCTTC. This gives the protein CASSLWRTRRTYNEQFF.

This clonotype occurred a few times. The chain links TRBV29-1 to TRBJ1-4; D unresolved. Looked up from germline, CDR1 is SQVTM and CDR2 is ANQGSEA. V was trimmed by 4 bases and J by 1 base, leaving 10 bases between them. The CDR3 has 14 residues. The CDR3 coding sequence is TGCAGCGTTGCGAAGACGGGAACTAATGAAAAACTGTTTTTT. This gives the protein CSVAKTGTNEKLFF.

This chain uses TRBV7-3 with TRBJ2-3; TRBD1 or TRBD2 may be the D gene (5 bases each). The CDR3 totals 17 residues. Germline loops: CDR1 SGHTA, CDR2 FQGTGA. Trimming left V 5 bases short and J 2 bases short, with 20 bases between. The CDR3 sequence is CASSESSLGTITDTQYF. CDR3 DNA: TGTGCCAGCAGCGAATCTTCGCTGGGGACGATCACAGATACGCAGTATTTT.

This clonotype was seen at least ten times. The DNA of the CDR3 is TGTGCCTGGAAGACTCTCACTCGGGGCACAGATACGCAGTATTTT. It encodes CAWKTLTRGTDTQYF. This chain connects TRBV30 to TRBJ2-3, with D unresolved. V lost 4 bases and J 1 base, leaving 15 bases between the germline ends. This CDR3 contains 15 residues. Per germline, CDR1 GTSNPN and CDR2 SVGIG (reference sequence).